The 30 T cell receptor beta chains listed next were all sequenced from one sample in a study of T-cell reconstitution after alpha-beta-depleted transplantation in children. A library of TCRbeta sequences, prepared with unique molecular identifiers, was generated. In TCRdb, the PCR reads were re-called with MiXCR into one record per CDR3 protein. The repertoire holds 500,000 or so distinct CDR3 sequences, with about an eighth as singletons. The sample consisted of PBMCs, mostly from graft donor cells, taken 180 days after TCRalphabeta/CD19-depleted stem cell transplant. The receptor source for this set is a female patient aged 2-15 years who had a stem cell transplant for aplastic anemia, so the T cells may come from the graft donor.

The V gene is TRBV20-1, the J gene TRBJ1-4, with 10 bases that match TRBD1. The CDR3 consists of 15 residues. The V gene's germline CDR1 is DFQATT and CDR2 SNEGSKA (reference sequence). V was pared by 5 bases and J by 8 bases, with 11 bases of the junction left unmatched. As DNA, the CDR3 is TGCAGTGCTCACCGGGACAGGGGTTTAGGGGAAAAACTGTTTTTT. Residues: CSAHRDRGLGEKLFF.

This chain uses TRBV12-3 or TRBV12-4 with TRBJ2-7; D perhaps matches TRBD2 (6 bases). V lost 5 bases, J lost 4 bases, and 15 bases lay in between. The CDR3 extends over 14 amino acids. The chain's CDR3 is CASSTGWGVYEQYF. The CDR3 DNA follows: TGTGCCAGCAGTACGGGGTGGGGGGTTTACGAGCAGTACTTC.

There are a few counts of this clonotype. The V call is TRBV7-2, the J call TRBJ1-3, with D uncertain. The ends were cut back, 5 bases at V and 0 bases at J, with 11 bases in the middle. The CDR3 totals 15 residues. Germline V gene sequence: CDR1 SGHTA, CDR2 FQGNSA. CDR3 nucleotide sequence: TGTGCCAGCAGCCGCAGGCTACCCTCTGGAAACACCATATATTTT. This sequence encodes CASSRRLPSGNTIYF.

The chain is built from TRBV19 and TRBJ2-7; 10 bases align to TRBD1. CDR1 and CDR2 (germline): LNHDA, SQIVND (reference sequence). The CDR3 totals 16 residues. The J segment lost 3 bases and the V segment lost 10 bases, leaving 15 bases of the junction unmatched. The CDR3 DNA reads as TGTGCCACCGTCCTCCTCGACAGGGGGCCCTACTACGAGCAGTACGTC. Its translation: CATVLLDRGPYYEQYV.

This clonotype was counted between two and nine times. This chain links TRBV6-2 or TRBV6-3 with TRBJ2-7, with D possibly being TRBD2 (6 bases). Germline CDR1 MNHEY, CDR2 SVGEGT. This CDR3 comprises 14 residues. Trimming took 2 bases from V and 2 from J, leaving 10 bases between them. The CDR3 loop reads CASSYGTRTYEQYV. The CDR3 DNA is TGTGCCAGCAGTTACGGGACTCGAACCTACGAGCAGTACGTC.

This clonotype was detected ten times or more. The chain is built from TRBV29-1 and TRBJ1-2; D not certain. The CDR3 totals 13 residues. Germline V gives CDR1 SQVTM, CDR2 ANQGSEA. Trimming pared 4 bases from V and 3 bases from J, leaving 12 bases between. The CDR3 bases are TGCAGCGTTGGATTACCGGGCCACTATGGCTACACCTTC. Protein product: CSVGLPGHYGYTF. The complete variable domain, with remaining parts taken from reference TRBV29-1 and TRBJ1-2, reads SAVISQKPSRDICQRGTSLTIQCQVDSQVTMMFWYRQQPGQSLTLIATANQGSEATYESGFVIDKFPISRPNLTFSTLTVSNMSPEDSSIYLCSVGLPGHYGYTFGSGTRLTVV.

This CDR3 reads CASSLYPATNEKLFF. As DNA, the CDR3 is TGTGCCAGCTCACTCTACCCTGCAACTAATGAAAAACTGTTTTTT. The chain couples TRBV18 to TRBJ1-4; no clear D. The CDR3 spans 15 residues. Germline loops: CDR1 KGHSH, CDR2 LQKENI. The V end was cut by 4 bases, the J end by 0 bases, with 9 bases between.

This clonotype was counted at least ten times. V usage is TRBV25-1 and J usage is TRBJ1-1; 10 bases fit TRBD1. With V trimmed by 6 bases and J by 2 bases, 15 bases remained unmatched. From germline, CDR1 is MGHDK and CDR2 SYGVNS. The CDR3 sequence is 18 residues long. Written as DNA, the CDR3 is TGTGCCAGCAGCCCCCTTTGGGGACAGGGGTTTCGTAACACTGAAGCTTTCTTT. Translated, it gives CASSPLWGQGFRNTEAFF.

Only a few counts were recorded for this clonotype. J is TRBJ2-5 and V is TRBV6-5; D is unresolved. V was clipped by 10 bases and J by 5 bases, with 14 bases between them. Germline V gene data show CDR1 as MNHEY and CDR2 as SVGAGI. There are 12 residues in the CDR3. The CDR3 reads CATLGIGETQYF. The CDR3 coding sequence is TGTGCCACCCTGGGAATAGGGGAGACCCAGTACTTC.

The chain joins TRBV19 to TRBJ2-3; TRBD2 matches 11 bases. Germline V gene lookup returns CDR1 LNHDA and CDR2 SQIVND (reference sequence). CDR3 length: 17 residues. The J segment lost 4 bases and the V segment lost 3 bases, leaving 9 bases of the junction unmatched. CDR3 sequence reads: CASSMQFLAGGPDTQYF. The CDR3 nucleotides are TGTGCCAGTAGTATGCAATTCCTAGCGGGAGGACCAGATACGCAGTATTTT.

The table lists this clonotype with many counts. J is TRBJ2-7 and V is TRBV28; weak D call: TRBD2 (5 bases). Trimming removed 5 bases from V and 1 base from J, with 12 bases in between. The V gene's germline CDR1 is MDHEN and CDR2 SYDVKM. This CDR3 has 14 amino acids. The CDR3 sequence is CASSRPLVSYEQYF. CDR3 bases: TGTGCCAGCAGTCGCCCACTAGTTTCCTACGAGCAGTACTTC.

The CDR3 spells CASSSLAGDQGNEQFF. CDR3 nucleotides: TGTGCCAGCAGCTCACTAGCGGGGGACCAAGGCAATGAGCAGTTCTTC. The J gene is TRBJ2-1, the V gene TRBV9, with 11 nucleotides matching TRBD2. The germline CDR1 and CDR2 sequences are SGDLS and YYNGEE. The V gene end was trimmed by 4 bases and the J gene end by 6 bases; junction bases not matched to a gene: 9. CDR3 length: 16 residues.

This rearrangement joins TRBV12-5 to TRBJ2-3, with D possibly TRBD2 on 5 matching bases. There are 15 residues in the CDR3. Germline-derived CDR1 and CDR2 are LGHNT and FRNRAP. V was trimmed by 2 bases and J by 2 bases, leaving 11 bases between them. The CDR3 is CASGLRPSYTDTQYF. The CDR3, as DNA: TGTGCTAGTGGTTTGCGCCCTAGCTACACAGATACGCAGTATTTT.

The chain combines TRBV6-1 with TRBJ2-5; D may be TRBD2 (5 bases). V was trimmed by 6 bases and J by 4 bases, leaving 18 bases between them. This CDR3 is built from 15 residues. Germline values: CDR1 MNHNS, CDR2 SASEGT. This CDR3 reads CASSRYGVVGETQYF. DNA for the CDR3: TGTGCCAGCAGCCGATACGGGGTTGTCGGAGAGACCCAGTACTTC.

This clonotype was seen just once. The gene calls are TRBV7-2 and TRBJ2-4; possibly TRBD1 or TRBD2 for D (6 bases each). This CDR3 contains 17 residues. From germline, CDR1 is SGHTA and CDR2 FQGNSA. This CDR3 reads CAVPAGEARHTGQTQYF. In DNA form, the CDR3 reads TGTGCTGTCCCTGCAGGGGAGGCACGTCACACGGGGCAAACTCAGTACTTC.

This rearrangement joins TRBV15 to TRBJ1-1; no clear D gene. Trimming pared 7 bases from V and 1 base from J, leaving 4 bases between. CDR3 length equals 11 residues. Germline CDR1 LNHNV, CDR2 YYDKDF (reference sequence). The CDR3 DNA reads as TGTGCCACCATCTGGAACACTGAAGCTTTCTTT. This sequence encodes CATIWNTEAFF.

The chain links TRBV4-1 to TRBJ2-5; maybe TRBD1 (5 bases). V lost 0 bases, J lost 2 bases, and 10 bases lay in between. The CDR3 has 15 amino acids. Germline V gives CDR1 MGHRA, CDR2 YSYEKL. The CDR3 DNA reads TGCGCCAGCAGCCAAGAGGGCAGGGCACAAGAGACCCAGTACTTC. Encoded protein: CASSQEGRAQETQYF.

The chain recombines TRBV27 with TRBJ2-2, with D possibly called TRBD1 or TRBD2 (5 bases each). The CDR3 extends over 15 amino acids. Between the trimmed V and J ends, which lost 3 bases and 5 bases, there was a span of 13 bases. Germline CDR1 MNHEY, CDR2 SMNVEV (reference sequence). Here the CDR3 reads CASSFWDGLTGELFF. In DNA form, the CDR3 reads TGTGCCAGCAGTTTTTGGGACGGACTGACCGGGGAGCTGTTTTTT.

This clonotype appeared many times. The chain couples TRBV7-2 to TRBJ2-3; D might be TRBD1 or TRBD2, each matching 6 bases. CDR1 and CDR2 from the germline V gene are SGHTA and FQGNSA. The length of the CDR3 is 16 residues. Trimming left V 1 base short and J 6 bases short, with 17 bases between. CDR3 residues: CASSLDAGHPSDTQYF. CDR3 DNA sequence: TGTGCCAGCAGCTTAGACGCGGGACATCCGTCCGATACGCAGTATTTT.

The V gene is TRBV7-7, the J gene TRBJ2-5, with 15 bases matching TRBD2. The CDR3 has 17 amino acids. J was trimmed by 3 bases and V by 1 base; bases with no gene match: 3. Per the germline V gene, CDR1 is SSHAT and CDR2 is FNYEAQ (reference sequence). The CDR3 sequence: CASSLGGTSGRKETQYF. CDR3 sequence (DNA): TGTGCCAGCAGCTTAGGGGGGACTAGCGGGAGGAAAGAGACCCAGTACTTC.

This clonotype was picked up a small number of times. The CDR3 DNA reads TGTGCCAGCAGCCCTGCCGGCCTATGGGGCGGGGACTCCTACGAGCAGTACTTC. Its protein is CASSPAGLWGGDSYEQYF. V usage is TRBV7-6 and J usage is TRBJ2-7; TRBD2 is a possible D gene (6 bases). This CDR3 has 18 amino acids. Germline V gene lookup returns CDR1 SGHVS and CDR2 FNYEAQ. The germline V and J ends were trimmed by 5 bases and 0 bases, with 23 bases remaining between them.

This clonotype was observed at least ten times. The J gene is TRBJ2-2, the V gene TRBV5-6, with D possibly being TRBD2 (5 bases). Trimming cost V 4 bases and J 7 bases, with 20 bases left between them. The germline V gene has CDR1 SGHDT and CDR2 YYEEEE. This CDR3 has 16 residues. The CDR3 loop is CASSQSRRQVVGELFF. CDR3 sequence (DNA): TGTGCCAGCAGCCAAAGCAGGAGGCAAGTGGTCGGGGAGCTGTTTTTT.

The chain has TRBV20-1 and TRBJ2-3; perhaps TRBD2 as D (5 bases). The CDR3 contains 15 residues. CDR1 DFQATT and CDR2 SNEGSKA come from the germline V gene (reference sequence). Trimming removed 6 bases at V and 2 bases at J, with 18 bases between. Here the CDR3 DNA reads TGCAGTGCACAGCCCGGGATCCCTTACACAGATACGCAGTATTTT. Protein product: CSAQPGIPYTDTQYF.

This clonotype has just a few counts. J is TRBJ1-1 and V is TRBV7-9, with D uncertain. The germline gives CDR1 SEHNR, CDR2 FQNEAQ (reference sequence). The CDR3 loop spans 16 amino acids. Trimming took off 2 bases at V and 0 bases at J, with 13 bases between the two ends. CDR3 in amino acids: CASSLFLGRMNTEAFF. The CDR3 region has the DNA TGTGCCAGCAGCTTATTTCTGGGCCGGATGAACACTGAAGCTTTCTTT.

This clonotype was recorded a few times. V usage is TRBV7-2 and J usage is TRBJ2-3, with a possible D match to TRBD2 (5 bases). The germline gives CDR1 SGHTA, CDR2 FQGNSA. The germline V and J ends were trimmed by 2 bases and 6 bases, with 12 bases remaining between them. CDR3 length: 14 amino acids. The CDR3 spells CASSLRLGGDTQYF. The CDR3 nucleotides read TGTGCCAGCAGCTTAAGGCTAGGCGGGGATACGCAGTATTTT.

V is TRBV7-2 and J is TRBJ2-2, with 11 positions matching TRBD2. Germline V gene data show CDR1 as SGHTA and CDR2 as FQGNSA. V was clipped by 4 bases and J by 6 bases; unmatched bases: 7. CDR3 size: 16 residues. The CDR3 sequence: CASSYRLAGISGELFF. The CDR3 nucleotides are TGTGCCAGCAGCTACCGACTAGCGGGAATTTCCGGGGAGCTGTTTTTT.

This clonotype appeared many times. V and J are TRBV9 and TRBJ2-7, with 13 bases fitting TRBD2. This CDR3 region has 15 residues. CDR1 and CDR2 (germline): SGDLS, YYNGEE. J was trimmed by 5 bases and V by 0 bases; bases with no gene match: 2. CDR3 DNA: TGTGCCAGCAGCGTAGGAGGACTAGCGGGAGACGAGCAGTACGTC. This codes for CASSVGGLAGDEQYV.

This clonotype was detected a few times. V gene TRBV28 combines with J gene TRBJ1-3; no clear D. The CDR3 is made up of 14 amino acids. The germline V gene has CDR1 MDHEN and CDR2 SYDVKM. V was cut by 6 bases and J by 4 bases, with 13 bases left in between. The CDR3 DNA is TGTGCCAGCAGATCGGACGTGAAGGGAAACACCATATATTTT. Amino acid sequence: CASRSDVKGNTIYF.

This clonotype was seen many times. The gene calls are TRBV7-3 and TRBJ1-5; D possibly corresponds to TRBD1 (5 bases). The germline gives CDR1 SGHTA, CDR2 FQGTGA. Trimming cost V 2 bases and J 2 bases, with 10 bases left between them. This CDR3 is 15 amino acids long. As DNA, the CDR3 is TGTGCCAGCAGCTTACTAGGGGAAGGCAATCAGCCCCAGCATTTT. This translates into CASSLLGEGNQPQHF.

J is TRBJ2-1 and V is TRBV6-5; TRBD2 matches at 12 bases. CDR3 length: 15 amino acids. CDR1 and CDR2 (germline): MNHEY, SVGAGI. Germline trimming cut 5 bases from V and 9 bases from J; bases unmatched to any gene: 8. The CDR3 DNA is TGTGCCAGCAGTCCTCGACTAGCGGGAGCGGGTGAGCAGTTCTTC. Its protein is CASSPRLAGAGEQFF.